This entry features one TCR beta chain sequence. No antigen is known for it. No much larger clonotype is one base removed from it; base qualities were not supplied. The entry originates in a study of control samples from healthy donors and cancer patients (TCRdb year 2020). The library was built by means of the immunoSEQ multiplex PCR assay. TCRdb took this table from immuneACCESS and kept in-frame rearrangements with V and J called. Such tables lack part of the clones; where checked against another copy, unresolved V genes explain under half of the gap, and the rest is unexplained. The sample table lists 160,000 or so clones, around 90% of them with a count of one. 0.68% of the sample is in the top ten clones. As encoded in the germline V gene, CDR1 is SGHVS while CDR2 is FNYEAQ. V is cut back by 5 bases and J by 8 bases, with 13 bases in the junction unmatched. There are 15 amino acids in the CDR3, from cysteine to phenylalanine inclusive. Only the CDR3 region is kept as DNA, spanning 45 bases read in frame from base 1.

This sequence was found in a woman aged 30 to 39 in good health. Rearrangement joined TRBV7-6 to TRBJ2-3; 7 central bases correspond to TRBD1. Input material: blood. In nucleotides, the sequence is TGTGCCAGCAGCGCCATACAGGGGAAGGTTTTTACGCAGTATTTT. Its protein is CASSAIQGKVFTQYF.